This TCR beta chain was obtained from a study of T cells in Graves' hyperthyroidism and ophthalmopathy. CDR3 length: 15 residues. V was pared by 0 bases and J by 4 bases, with 6 bases of the junction left unmatched. Germline lookup yields CDR1 LGHNA and CDR2 YNFKEQ. From RNA transcripts, TCR beta CDR3 regions were amplified. A set of HTBI primers served as the primers for a first-round RT-PCR of the TCR CDR3. One entry per CDR3 protein results from TCRdb running MiXCR on the multiplex PCR reads. The data hold hundreds of thousands of distinct CDR3 sequences, with about 45% observed a single time. Source material: peripheral blood or thyroid tissue (not recorded which). V and J are TRBV4-2 and TRBJ2-7; 7 nucleotides agree with TRBD1. The TCR comes from an adult man with Graves' disease, either hyperthyroidism or ophthalmopathy (not recorded which). The CDR3 nucleotides are TGTGCCAGCAGCCAAGAGCGACAGGGAAGGTACGAGCAGTACTTC. Encoded protein: CASSQERQGRYEQYF.